This T cell receptor beta chain is from a study of spatial heterogeneity in lung cancer. Overall study context: PBMC collected at follow-up were sequenced when available, a median of roughly 25 months after resection. The study observed each unique TCR and UMI combination more than ten times on average in raw reads.

This clonotype was found many times. Germline CDR1 and CDR2: KGHSH and LQKENI. Deletions cut 6 bases from V and 9 bases from J, with 11 bases between. The CDR3 covers 12 residues. Time point reported: blood at routine non-recurrence follow-up after resection. TCRdb itself ran the 5' RACE reads through MiXCR, one entry per CDR3 protein. The sample carries roughly 72,000 distinct CDR3 sequences, 8% to 9% recorded once. The chain links TRBV18 to TRBJ1-4; D unclear. This TCR came from a female donor with early-stage non-small cell lung cancer. The source material was PBMCs, sampled at follow-up. This chain's CDR3 is CASSPAAQKLFF. The CDR3 DNA sequence: TGTGCCAGCTCCCCAGCGGCACAAAAACTGTTTTTT. Full variable domain (remainder filled in from reference TRBV18 and TRBJ1-4): NAGVMQNPRHLVRRRGQEARLRCSPMKGHSHVYWYRQLPEEGLKFMVYLQKENIIDESGMPKERFSAEFPKEGPSILRIQQVVRGDSAAYFCASSPAAQKLFFGSGTQLSVL.